This TCR beta chain was recorded in a study of beta chain features in type 1 diabetes. This clone has more than one count but fewer than ten. Its antigen is as yet unknown. The ends lost 3 bases at V and 1 base at J; junction bases unmatched: 9. CDR3 size: 17 residues. Germline V CDR1 and CDR2: SGHAT, FQNNGV. Every isolated RNA sample was fully reverse transcribed, so sequencing captured expressed TCRB transcripts. Data came from immunoSEQ multiplex PCR; TCRdb stores just in-frame clones and leaves some out. Among about 660,000 clones listed, around 15% were seen once. Study findings and constraints: The study found fewer insertions and more deletions at VDJ junctions in type 1 diabetes patients. Moderate but significant shortening of TCRB CDR3s was recorded in all four CD4+ subsets from Type 1 diabetes patients.

Sequenced: naive CD4+ T cells from blood. This chain links TRBV11-2 with TRBJ2-4; 7 nucleotides agree with TRBD2. This sequence was found in a man younger than 35 with type 1 diabetes. CDR3 amino acids: CASSLPASGGAKNIQYF. DNA of the CDR3: TGTGCCAGCAGCTTGCCCGCCTCCGGGGGGGCCAAAAACATTCAGTACTTC.